This T cell receptor beta chain was identified in a study of blood T cell repertoires in COVID-19. Only in-frame clones appear in the TCRdb table, and some are missing; sequencing was by immunoSEQ multiplex PCR. The data contain roughly 80,000 clones, about 80% of them seen just once; the ten biggest clones take up around 10%. The sequence was collected from a middle-aged man with acute or convalescent COVID-19. The sample comprised peripheral blood.

Here the CDR3 DNA reads TGTGCCAGCAGTTTAGAGAAGCGGGGGTCCTACGAGCAGTACTTC. Amino acids: CASSLEKRGSYEQYF. The rearrangement joins TRBV28 to TRBJ2-7; TRBD2 aligns across 8 bases. The germline V gene encodes CDR1 MDHEN and CDR2 SYDVKM. V was pared by 2 bases and J by 1 base, with 4 bases of the junction left unmatched. This CDR3 region has 15 residues. Complete variable domain (other parts from reference TRBV28 and TRBJ2-7): DVKVTQSSRYLVKRTGEKVFLECVQDMDHENMFWYRQDPGLGLRLIYFSYDVKMKEKGDIPEGYSVSREKKERFSLILESASTNQTSMYLCASSLEKRGSYEQYFGPGTRLTVT.